A selection of T cell receptor beta chains follows, all from one sample in a study of CD8 T cells in ankylosing spondylitis. TCRdb used MiXCR to reprocess the 5' RACE reads, holding one entry per CDR3 protein. The table lists 130,000 or so distinct CDR3 sequences, about 15% of them singletons. Material for sequencing was blood, either unsorted or a sorted T cell fraction (not recorded which). These receptors came from a male donor with ankylosing spondylitis. The CDR3 runs from the conserved cysteine through the conserved F or W. Each record gives: clone size, J gene, V gene, D gene, CDR3 DNA, CDR3 protein. The D gene is left open where the match is weak. Only some rows state a clone size, as once, few, many or a class for expanded clones.

clone size: NA
J gene: TRBJ2-1
V gene: TRBV24-1
D gene: TRBD2
CDR3 DNA: TGTGCCACCAGTGATTTGTTAGCGGGAGAATCCTACAATGAGCAGTTCTTC
CDR3 protein: CATSDLLAGESYNEQFF

clone size: NA
J gene: TRBJ1-2
V gene: TRBV27
D gene: NA
CDR3 DNA: TGTGCCAGCAGTTTATCTTACTCAGGGGTCTATGGCTACACCTTC
CDR3 protein: CASSLSYSGVYGYTF

clone size: NA
J gene: TRBJ1-3
V gene: TRBV14
D gene: NA
CDR3 DNA: TGTGCCAGCAGCCGAAGGTGGTTCAGCTCTGGAAACACCATATATTTT
CDR3 protein: CASSRRWFSSGNTIYF

clone size: NA
J gene: TRBJ1-1
V gene: TRBV9
D gene: NA
CDR3 DNA: TGTGCCAGCAGCGTAGAGGGGACGGGCACTGAAGCTTTCTTT
CDR3 protein: CASSVEGTGTEAFF

clone size: many
J gene: TRBJ2-1
V gene: TRBV7-3
D gene: TRBD1
CDR3 DNA: TGTGCCAGCAGCCAAGGGACAGGACTGTACAATGAGCAGTTCTTC
CDR3 protein: CASSQGTGLYNEQFF

clone size: NA
J gene: TRBJ2-1
V gene: TRBV12-3/TRBV12-4
D gene: NA
CDR3 DNA: TGTGCCAGCAGTTTAGCGGGACAAATTTACAATGAGCAGTTCTTC
CDR3 protein: CASSLAGQIYNEQFF

clone size: NA
J gene: TRBJ2-7
V gene: TRBV7-9
D gene: NA
CDR3 DNA: TGTGCCAGCAGCCCGAAAACGGGCAGGGTTTACGAGCAGTACTTC
CDR3 protein: CASSPKTGRVYEQYF

clone size: NA
J gene: TRBJ2-1
V gene: TRBV7-9
D gene: NA
CDR3 DNA: TGTGCCCTGGAGGGTTATTACAATGAGCAGTTCTTC
CDR3 protein: CALEGYYNEQFF

clone size: NA
J gene: TRBJ2-7
V gene: TRBV12-3/TRBV12-4
D gene: NA
CDR3 DNA: TGTGCCAGTCCGAGACGAGTAATATACGAGCAGTACTTC
CDR3 protein: CASPRRVIYEQYF

clone size: few
J gene: TRBJ2-7
V gene: TRBV19
D gene: TRBD2
CDR3 DNA: TGTGCCAGTAGTGGAGCTAGCGGGAGGACTTCACTCGAGCAGTACTTC
CDR3 protein: CASSGASGRTSLEQYF

clone size: few
J gene: TRBJ1-1
V gene: TRBV6-1
D gene: NA
CDR3 DNA: TGTGCCAGCACCGACGACAGTTTTTCAACGAGGGGAGCTTTCTTT
CDR3 protein: CASTDDSFSTRGAFF

clone size: few
J gene: TRBJ2-5
V gene: TRBV9
D gene: NA
CDR3 DNA: TGTGCCAGCAGCCGAGACGGTGTATGGCACTTC
CDR3 protein: CASSRDGVWHF

clone size: NA
J gene: TRBJ2-7
V gene: TRBV11-3
D gene: NA
CDR3 DNA: TGTGCCAGCAGCCCTGACTCCCACGAGCAGTACTTC
CDR3 protein: CASSPDSHEQYF

clone size: once
J gene: TRBJ1-6
V gene: TRBV27
D gene: NA
CDR3 DNA: TGTGCCAGCAGTTTATCGAGAGCCAACACTTATAATTCACCCCTCCACTTT
CDR3 protein: CASSLSRANTYNSPLHF

clone size: NA
J gene: TRBJ2-3
V gene: TRBV28
D gene: NA
CDR3 DNA: TGTGCCAGCACCTTTAGAGAATTCACAGATACGCAGTATTTT
CDR3 protein: CASTFREFTDTQYF

clone size: few
J gene: TRBJ1-5
V gene: TRBV13
D gene: NA
CDR3 DNA: TGTGCCAGCAGCCGAGGCGGGGGGGCAGATGGTCAGCCCCAGCATTTT
CDR3 protein: CASSRGGGADGQPQHF

clone size: NA
J gene: TRBJ2-3
V gene: TRBV7-9
D gene: TRBD1
CDR3 DNA: TGTGCCAGCAGCCCAACAGACAGGGCGAGCACAGATACGCAGTATTTT
CDR3 protein: CASSPTDRASTDTQYF

clone size: few
J gene: TRBJ2-1
V gene: TRBV7-9
D gene: NA
CDR3 DNA: TGTGCCAGCAGCTTAGGGGACCCCTGGAATGAGCAGTTCTTC
CDR3 protein: CASSLGDPWNEQFF

clone size: few
J gene: TRBJ2-2
V gene: TRBV14
D gene: NA
CDR3 DNA: TGTGCCAGCAGCCAAGATAGGCGTAGGAACACCGGGGAGCTGTTTTTT
CDR3 protein: CASSQDRRRNTGELFF

clone size: NA
J gene: TRBJ2-2
V gene: TRBV28
D gene: NA
CDR3 DNA: TGTGCCAGCAGTTTTACCCGGGCCGGGGAGCTGTTTTTT
CDR3 protein: CASSFTRAGELFF

clone size: NA
J gene: TRBJ2-3
V gene: TRBV15
D gene: NA
CDR3 DNA: TGTGCCACCAGCAGTAAAATCGCAGATACGCAGTATTTT
CDR3 protein: CATSSKIADTQYF

clone size: many
J gene: TRBJ2-5
V gene: TRBV9
D gene: NA
CDR3 DNA: TGTGCCAGCAGCCCCGGCAACGATAGAATGACCCAGTACTTC
CDR3 protein: CASSPGNDRMTQYF

clone size: NA
J gene: TRBJ1-5
V gene: TRBV27
D gene: TRBD1
CDR3 DNA: TGTGCCAGCAGCCTGACAGGGGCGTCACAGCCCCAGCATTTT
CDR3 protein: CASSLTGASQPQHF

clone size: NA
J gene: TRBJ2-2
V gene: TRBV7-9
D gene: NA
CDR3 DNA: TGTGCCAGCAGATTCCAGGGACGAGACACCGGGGAGCTGTTTTTT
CDR3 protein: CASRFQGRDTGELFF